This TCR beta chain was sequenced during a study of regulatory T cells. Study results and limitations: Hydrophobic residues at CDR3 positions 6 and 7 were enriched in conventional CD4+ T cells of CD3G-deficient patients.

The PCR used 52 TRBV and 13 TRBJ primers. Profiling relied on immunoSEQ multiplex PCR, and the TCRdb table lists in-frame clones only, not all of them. The sample comprises approximately 31,000 clones, over 90% of which are singletons, and 0.98% rests with the top ten. Comments on this clone: Its target is not known.

CDR3 length: 13 residues. V dropped 3 bases and J dropped 8 bases, with 10 bases sitting between them. Germline V gene data show CDR1 as SGHNT and CDR2 as YENEEA. Patients, 2 to 39 years old, had expanded memory T-cell proportions. CD4+ cells were sorted into CD25-high CD127-low regulatory cells and CD25-low CD127-high conventional cells. V gene TRBV11-3 combines with J gene TRBJ1-4; D unclear. Material: conventional CD4+ T cells sorted from blood. The receptor was derived from a child under 10 years old with CD3G deficiency. The CDR3 bases are TGTGCCAGCAGCTTCTACCCTAGGGAAAAACTGTTTTTT. As protein: CASSFYPREKLFF.